This TCR beta chain derives from a study of blood T cell repertoires in COVID-19. The wider study: From T cells, B-cell-depleted T cells, or PBMCs came the material, which was cDNA or gDNA.

The data were produced by immunoSEQ multiplex PCR, yet TCRdb's version contains in-frame clones alone and is incomplete. The table shows around 120,000 clones, with 85% to 90% occurring only once. This sequence originates from a woman aged 65 to 85 with acute or convalescent COVID-19. Sequenced material: peripheral blood.

The CDR3, as DNA: TGCAGCGTTGAAGAGACAGGGGGCTCCTACAATGAGCAGTTCTTC. Translated, it gives CSVEETGGSYNEQFF. V is TRBV29-1 and J is TRBJ2-1, with 9 bases aligning to TRBD1. Germline V lookup: CDR1 SQVTM, CDR2 ANQGSEA. The CDR3 is made up of 15 amino acids. V lost 0 bases to trimming and J lost 0 bases; unmatched junction nucleotides: 0.